This T cell receptor beta chain emerged from a study of OX40 agonist ivuxolimab in advanced cancers. Data came from immunoSEQ multiplex PCR; TCRdb stores just in-frame clones and leaves some out. Of approximately 76,000 clones listed, around nine tenths are singletons. The study, taken as a whole, reports: Expanded clones tended on average to be more numerous among CD8+ T cells than CD4+. Among expanded peripheral T cells, antigen specificity went undetermined.

CDR1 is SGDLS, CDR2 YYNGEE, per germline. Trimming cost V 0 bases and J 9 bases, with 34 bases left between them. The CDR3 spans 21 residues. About this clone: Its antigen is currently unknown.

The TCR comes from an adult with an advanced solid tumor such as melanoma, head and neck, liver or kidney cancer. This specimen consisted of CD4+ or CD8+ T cells sorted from blood, obtained in a trial of the OX40 agonist ivuxolimab. This chain uses TRBV9 with TRBJ2-1, with D maybe TRBD1 (6 bases). CDR3 protein: CASSVVAGASVIEEISGEQFF. DNA for the CDR3: TGTGCCAGCAGCGTAGTGGCAGGGGCGAGCGTGATAGAAGAAATTTCCGGTGAGCAGTTCTTC.